This is a list of T cell receptor beta chains from one sample in a study of cytomegalovirus exposure and HLA in healthy donors. TCRdb keeps only in-frame clones here, not all; method: immunoSEQ multiplex PCR. This sample's table reports over 200,000 clones. Sequenced material: PBMCs. These receptors all stem from a woman aged 25 to 39 in good health and CMV-seropositive. CDR3s include the opening cysteine and the closing phenylalanine or tryptophan. Each record gives: D gene, J gene, V gene, CDR3 DNA, CDR3 protein. D genes are given only for firm matches.

D gene: .
J gene: TRBJ2-2
V gene: TRBV19
CDR3 DNA: TGTGCCAGTAGCTCACACGGCGGCACCGGGGAGCTGTTTTTT
CDR3 protein: CASSSHGGTGELFF

D gene: TRBD2
J gene: TRBJ2-3
V gene: TRBV7-2
CDR3 DNA: TGTGCCAGCAGCTTAGTTCTAGCGGGAGATACGCAGTATTTT
CDR3 protein: CASSLVLAGDTQYF

D gene: TRBD1
J gene: TRBJ2-7
V gene: TRBV25-1
CDR3 DNA: TGTGCCAGCAGTGAATCCGGGACAGGGACCAACGAGCAGTACTTC
CDR3 protein: CASSESGTGTNEQYF

D gene: .
J gene: TRBJ2-3
V gene: TRBV14
CDR3 DNA: TGTGCCAGCAGCCAAGTGGGCCAGGGAATGTCAGATACGCAGTATTTT
CDR3 protein: CASSQVGQGMSDTQYF

D gene: TRBD1
J gene: TRBJ2-6
V gene: TRBV19
CDR3 DNA: TGTGCCAGTAGTATAGTTAGGGCTTCGACAGGGTATGGGGCCAACGTCCTGACTTTC
CDR3 protein: CASSIVRASTGYGANVLTF

D gene: .
J gene: TRBJ1-2
V gene: TRBV6-5
CDR3 DNA: TGTGCCAGCAGCGGAGGCTATGGCTACACCTTC
CDR3 protein: CASSGGYGYTF

D gene: .
J gene: TRBJ1-2
V gene: TRBV19
CDR3 DNA: TGTGCCTCCCGGGGGGGAGGGGAAGTTGGCTACACCTTC
CDR3 protein: CASRGGGEVGYTF

D gene: TRBD2
J gene: TRBJ2-3
V gene: TRBV5-4
CDR3 DNA: TGTGCCAGCAGCCCCCTTCCCCTACTAGCGGTTGATCAGTCAGATACGCAGTATTTT
CDR3 protein: CASSPLPLLAVDQSDTQYF

D gene: .
J gene: TRBJ2-7
V gene: TRBV6-1
CDR3 DNA: TGTGCCAGCAGTGACAGGGTAAGCTACGAGCAGTACTTC
CDR3 protein: CASSDRVSYEQYF

D gene: .
J gene: TRBJ1-1
V gene: TRBV11-2
CDR3 DNA: TGTGCCAGCAGCCCGCACACGATGAACACTGAAGCTTTCTTT
CDR3 protein: CASSPHTMNTEAFF

D gene: TRBD1
J gene: TRBJ2-7
V gene: TRBV11-2
CDR3 DNA: TGTGCCAGCAGCTTATTAGGACAGGGACTTGACGAGCAGTACTTC
CDR3 protein: CASSLLGQGLDEQYF

D gene: TRBD2
J gene: TRBJ2-7
V gene: TRBV6-5
CDR3 DNA: TGTGCCAGCAGTTACTCCGCTAGCGGGATCTCCTACGAGCAGTACTTC
CDR3 protein: CASSYSASGISYEQYF

D gene: TRBD2
J gene: TRBJ2-7
V gene: TRBV19
CDR3 DNA: TGTGCCAGTAGTATGATAACTAGCGGGGGAGTAAGCGAGCAGTACTTC
CDR3 protein: CASSMITSGGVSEQYF

D gene: TRBD1
J gene: TRBJ1-5
V gene: TRBV2
CDR3 DNA: TGTGCCAGCAGAGGGACAGGGAGCAATCAGCCCCAGCATTTT
CDR3 protein: CASRGTGSNQPQHF

D gene: .
J gene: TRBJ2-7
V gene: TRBV7-9
CDR3 DNA: TGTGCCAGCAGCGGGCGGGACGGCTACGAGCAGTACTTC
CDR3 protein: CASSGRDGYEQYF

D gene: TRBD2
J gene: TRBJ2-7
V gene: TRBV4-3
CDR3 DNA: TGCGCCAGCAGCCAAGATAATGAAAGCGGGAGCCCCTACGAGCAGTACTTC
CDR3 protein: CASSQDNESGSPYEQYF

D gene: .
J gene: TRBJ2-5
V gene: TRBV6-6
CDR3 DNA: TGTGCCAGCAGTTACTCGGGGCAGGGTGATGGGACCCAGTACTTC
CDR3 protein: CASSYSGQGDGTQYF

D gene: .
J gene: TRBJ1-1
V gene: TRBV2
CDR3 DNA: TGTGCCAGCAGTACGGGGAGGTGGACTGAAGCTTTCTTT
CDR3 protein: CASSTGRWTEAFF

D gene: .
J gene: TRBJ2-2
V gene: TRBV11-3
CDR3 DNA: TGTGCCAGCAGCTTAGGGGGGCTCGCGAACACCGGGGAGCTGTTTTTT
CDR3 protein: CASSLGGLANTGELFF

D gene: .
J gene: TRBJ1-1
V gene: TRBV28
CDR3 DNA: TGTGCCAGCAGTTCTCAGACAGTGAACACTGAAGCTTTCTTT
CDR3 protein: CASSSQTVNTEAFF

D gene: TRBD1
J gene: TRBJ1-1
V gene: TRBV5-1
CDR3 DNA: TGCGCCAGCAGCTTAGGACAGGGGCACACTGAAGCTTTCTTT
CDR3 protein: CASSLGQGHTEAFF

D gene: .
J gene: TRBJ1-1
V gene: TRBV19
CDR3 DNA: TGTGCCAGTAGTATTCCGACCGCCAGGGCAGGGCTTACTGAAGCTTTCTTT
CDR3 protein: CASSIPTARAGLTEAFF

D gene: .
J gene: TRBJ1-1
V gene: TRBV4-1
CDR3 DNA: TGCGCCAGCAGAAGGATCTCGGGTACTGAAGCTTTCTTT
CDR3 protein: CASRRISGTEAFF

D gene: .
J gene: TRBJ1-5
V gene: TRBV11-2
CDR3 DNA: TGTGCCAGCAGCTTAGATCGTAATCAGCCCCAGCATTTT
CDR3 protein: CASSLDRNQPQHF

D gene: TRBD2
J gene: TRBJ2-1
V gene: TRBV10-3
CDR3 DNA: TGTGCCATCAGTTCTATGACTAGCGGGAGCCCGGGGTCCTACAATGAGCAGTTCTTC
CDR3 protein: CAISSMTSGSPGSYNEQFF

D gene: TRBD1
J gene: TRBJ1-2
V gene: TRBV4-1
CDR3 DNA: TGCGCCAGCAGTGAACAGGGGAACTATGGCTACACCTTC
CDR3 protein: CASSEQGNYGYTF

D gene: .
J gene: TRBJ2-1
V gene: TRBV5-6
CDR3 DNA: TGTGCCAGCAGTCCACAGGGTTGGGCAGACAATGAGCAGTTCTTC
CDR3 protein: CASSPQGWADNEQFF

D gene: TRBD1
J gene: TRBJ1-4
V gene: TRBV7-9
CDR3 DNA: TGTGCCAGCAGCGGTACAGGGGTCACTGAAAAACTGTTTTTT
CDR3 protein: CASSGTGVTEKLFF

D gene: .
J gene: TRBJ2-2
V gene: TRBV11-2
CDR3 DNA: TGTGCCAGCAGCTTGGTGTTCCAGGGAAGAGCGAGCGGGGAGCTGTTTTTT
CDR3 protein: CASSLVFQGRASGELFF

D gene: .
J gene: TRBJ1-3
V gene: TRBV19
CDR3 DNA: TGTGCCAGTAGTATACGCCGTAGCTCTGGAAACACCATATATTTT
CDR3 protein: CASSIRRSSGNTIYF

D gene: .
J gene: TRBJ1-5
V gene: TRBV6-5
CDR3 DNA: TGTGCCAGCAGCCGGAGGACAGGCAATCAGCCCCAGCATTTT
CDR3 protein: CASSRRTGNQPQHF

D gene: TRBD2
J gene: TRBJ2-7
V gene: TRBV28
CDR3 DNA: TGTGCCAGCAGTTCTCTAGCGGGGAGGTCCTTCTACGAGCAGTACTTC
CDR3 protein: CASSSLAGRSFYEQYF

D gene: TRBD2
J gene: TRBJ2-2
V gene: TRBV18
CDR3 DNA: TGTGCCAGCTCACCGAGACTAGCGGGAACCGGGGAGCTGTTTTTT
CDR3 protein: CASSPRLAGTGELFF

D gene: .
J gene: TRBJ2-6
V gene: TRBV11-1
CDR3 DNA: TGTGCCAGCAGCTTACGAGTTTCCCCTAGGGCCAACGTCCTGACTTTC
CDR3 protein: CASSLRVSPRANVLTF

D gene: .
J gene: TRBJ2-3
V gene: TRBV5-1
CDR3 DNA: TGCGCCAGCGGGGATCCGACAGCCGGCGTCAGTACGCAGTATTTT
CDR3 protein: CASGDPTAGVSTQYF

D gene: .
J gene: TRBJ1-2
V gene: TRBV5-4
CDR3 DNA: TGTGCCAGCAGCACGGGACACCTCCCTGGTGGCTACACCTTC
CDR3 protein: CASSTGHLPGGYTF

D gene: TRBD1
J gene: TRBJ1-1
V gene: TRBV5-5
CDR3 DNA: TGTGCCAGCAGACTAGACAGGGGGAGGACTGAAGCTTTCTTT
CDR3 protein: CASRLDRGRTEAFF

D gene: .
J gene: TRBJ2-7
V gene: TRBV21-1
CDR3 DNA: TGTGCCAGCAGTTTTGGACTAGCGGGGGGAATCCCCTACGAGCAGTACTTC
CDR3 protein: CASSFGLAGGIPYEQYF

D gene: TRBD2
J gene: TRBJ2-7
V gene: TRBV29-1
CDR3 DNA: TGCAGCGCGGGAAGCGGGGGGAGCTCCTACGAGCAGTACTTC
CDR3 protein: CSAGSGGSSYEQYF

D gene: .
J gene: TRBJ1-4
V gene: TRBV10-3
CDR3 DNA: TGTGCCATCAGTAGGGGGATATCAACTAATGAAAAACTGTTTTTT
CDR3 protein: CAISRGISTNEKLFF

D gene: .
J gene: TRBJ2-7
V gene: TRBV6-1
CDR3 DNA: TGTGCCAGCAGCTTAATGGGGGGACCCTCCTACGAGCAGTACTTC
CDR3 protein: CASSLMGGPSYEQYF

D gene: TRBD1
J gene: TRBJ2-3
V gene: TRBV27
CDR3 DNA: TGTGCCAGCAGCCGGGACAGATGGTCAGATACGCAGTATTTT
CDR3 protein: CASSRDRWSDTQYF

D gene: .
J gene: TRBJ2-5
V gene: TRBV2
CDR3 DNA: TGTGCCAGCAGTAGGGACTTAGAGACCCAGTACTTC
CDR3 protein: CASSRDLETQYF

D gene: .
J gene: TRBJ1-2
V gene: TRBV11-3
CDR3 DNA: TGTGCCAGCAGCTTAATCGGGGTTGTCTTCGATGGCTACACCTTC
CDR3 protein: CASSLIGVVFDGYTF

D gene: TRBD2
J gene: TRBJ2-5
V gene: TRBV25-1
CDR3 DNA: TGTGCCAGCAGTGAATCAGCGGGACTCAATCTCGGAGAGACCCAGTACTTC
CDR3 protein: CASSESAGLNLGETQYF

D gene: TRBD1
J gene: TRBJ2-7
V gene: TRBV25-1
CDR3 DNA: TGTGCCAGCAGTGAATCCTGGGACAGCCCAACCTACGAGCAGTACTTC
CDR3 protein: CASSESWDSPTYEQYF

D gene: .
J gene: TRBJ1-2
V gene: TRBV10-3
CDR3 DNA: TGTGCCATCAGTGAGTCGATGGTACCCAGGGTGAATGGCTACACCTTC
CDR3 protein: CAISESMVPRVNGYTF